This T cell receptor beta chain was documented in a study of blood T cell repertoires in COVID-19 (dated by TCRdb to 2018 to 2021). Regarding the study in general: Collaborator samples came from the United States, Italy and Spain and covered acute and convalescent phases of COVID-19. The dataset comprised deeply sampled blood TCRbeta repertoires from subjects exposed to, actively infected with, or recovered from COVID-19. The material from the prospective study consisted of cDNA or gDNA derived from T cells, B-cell-depleted T cells, or PBMCs. The samples were drawn from two sources: the first 160 participants of the ongoing ImmuneRACE study, and over 1,000 subjects contributed by 6 global collaborators. A de-identified subject ID, COVID-19 status, age in years and sex were almost always included in the sample metadata. A freely available public database, intended as a resource for researchers studying the immune response to SARS-CoV-2, is where the repertoires were released. HLA class I and class II types, where available, came from metadata supplied by the sample provider rather than from assay-based typing. Broader findings and caveats from the paper: How much clinical and demographic metadata was included differed by source and by participant, and the metadata was provided uncurated.

Deletion took 6 bases off V and 2 bases off J, with a span of 14 bases between the germline ends. The CDR3 has 15 amino acids, counting the end cysteine and phenylalanine. The kept DNA is CDR3 alone, 45 bases in frame from the first base. According to the germline V gene (reference sequence), CDR1 reads MNHNY and CDR2 reads SVGAGI. As to this clone: What antigen it recognizes has not been identified. The input lacks base qualities; no much larger clone sits a single base away.

The immunoSEQ Assay, a bias-controlled multiplex PCR, was used to amplify TCRbeta CDR3 regions from genomic DNA. Processing in the source paper ran as follows. The number of nucleated cells in each sample was estimated by amplification of reference gene primers within the assay. Sequence reads were collapsed and filtered to measure the absolute abundance of every unique TCRbeta CDR3 rearrangement. For each sample, productive Simpson clonality was calculated as the square root of Simpson's diversity index across productive rearrangements. TCRdb carries this immuneACCESS record with in-frame sequences only. Its versions omit some clonotypes, under half of them owing to an unresolved V gene in the studies checked, with the rest unexplained. V, J and clone size are those of that table, while D and trimming were read from the DNA. A total of approximately 220,000 clones appear in this sample, 70% to 90% of them only once. The top ten hold 8% to 13% of the sample.

Whole blood was collected in K2EDTA tubes by collaborating institutions according to the institutions' own protocols. Collaborator samples were shipped for TCRbeta analysis as frozen whole blood, isolated PBMCs, or DNA extracted from either sample type. Sequenced material: peripheral blood. The chain links TRBV6-6 with TRBJ1-3; a tentative D match to TRBD1 spans 6 bases. The clonotype originates from a woman older than 75 with acute or convalescent COVID-19. The nucleotide sequence is TGTGCCAGCAGGGGGGGGGCAGGGCCTGGAAACACCATATATTTT. It encodes CASRGGAGPGNTIYF.